The T cell receptor beta chain described here comes from a study of cytomegalovirus exposure and HLA in healthy donors. Trimming took 2 bases from V and 8 from J, leaving 13 bases between them. The CDR3 contains 14 residues. The germline V gene has CDR1 MNHEY and CDR2 SMNVEV (reference sequence). The donors were members of the validation cohort comprising roughly 130 subjects, separate from the approximately 670-subject first cohort. The method was immunoSEQ multiplex PCR; TCRdb's version includes in-frame clones alone and lacks a portion of them. The table lists some 170,000 clones, roughly 86% of them singletons, with roughly 3% in the top ten. The table lists this clone with a few counts. Its antigen remains unidentified. Notes on the study in general: 150 to 200 TCR beta chains were listed as cytomegalovirus-associated.

The sequence was obtained from a man aged 18 to 30 in good health and CMV-seropositive. The sequencing sample was made of PBMCs. This rearrangement joins TRBV27 to TRBJ1-5; tentative D call: TRBD1 (5 bases). The CDR3 protein is CASSLARASKPQHF. In nucleotides, the CDR3 is TGTGCCAGCAGTTTAGCCAGGGCCTCGAAGCCCCAGCATTTT.